This TCR beta chain appears in the sequencing data of a study of T cells in Graves' hyperthyroidism and ophthalmopathy. A note on this clonotype: What it binds is not known.

CDR3 length: 15 amino acids. After removal of 3 bases from V and 7 bases from J, the junction contained 8 bases not matched to a gene. Germline CDR1 and CDR2: LGHDT and YNNKEL (reference sequence). Amplified regions were TCR beta CDR3 sequences from RNA transcripts. HTBI primers drove first-round RT-PCR of the TCR CDR3. In TCRdb, the multiplex PCR reads were re-called with MiXCR into one record per CDR3 protein. The table shows about 620,000 distinct CDR3 sequences, with 16% occurring only once. Study-wide findings and caveats: Blood also carried most thyroid clonotypes expanded above 0.001.

Disease duration under 2 months; hyperthyroidism patients were aged 18 to 65. Exclusion followed for patients with uncontrolled infection, other autoimmune disease, pregnancy or lactation. The TCR originated in a woman in her twenties or thirties with Graves' hyperthyroidism. The chain uses TRBV3-1 and TRBJ1-5, with TRBD1 matching 8 bases. The specimen was blood. The CDR3 bases are TGTGCCAGCAGCCACTCGGACAGGGAGAGACAGCCCCAGCATTTT. Its protein product is CASSHSDRERQPQHF.